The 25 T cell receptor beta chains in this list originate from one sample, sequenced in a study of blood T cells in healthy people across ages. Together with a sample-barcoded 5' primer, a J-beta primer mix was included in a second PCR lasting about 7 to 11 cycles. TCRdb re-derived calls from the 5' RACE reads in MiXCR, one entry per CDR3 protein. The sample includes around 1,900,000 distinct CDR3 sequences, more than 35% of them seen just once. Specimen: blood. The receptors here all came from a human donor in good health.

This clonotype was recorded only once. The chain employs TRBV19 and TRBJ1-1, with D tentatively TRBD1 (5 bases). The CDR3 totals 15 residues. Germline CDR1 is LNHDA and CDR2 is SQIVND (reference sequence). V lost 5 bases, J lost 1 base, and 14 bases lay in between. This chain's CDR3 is CASSAPGRPNTEAFF. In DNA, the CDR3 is TGTGCCAGTAGTGCACCGGGACGGCCGAACACTGAAGCTTTCTTT.

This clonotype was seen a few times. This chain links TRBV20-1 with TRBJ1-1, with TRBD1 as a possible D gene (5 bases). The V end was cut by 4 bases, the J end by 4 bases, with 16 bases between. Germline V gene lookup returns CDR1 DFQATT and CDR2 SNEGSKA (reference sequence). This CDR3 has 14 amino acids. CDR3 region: CSATQPGTGTEAFF. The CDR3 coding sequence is TGCAGTGCTACCCAGCCAGGGACGGGCACTGAAGCTTTCTTT.

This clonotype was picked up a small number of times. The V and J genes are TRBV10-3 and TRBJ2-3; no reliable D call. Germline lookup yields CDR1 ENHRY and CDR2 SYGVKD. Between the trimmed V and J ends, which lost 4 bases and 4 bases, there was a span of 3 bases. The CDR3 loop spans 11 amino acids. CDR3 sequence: CAISVSDTQYF. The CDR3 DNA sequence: TGTGCCATCAGTGTTTCAGATACGCAGTATTTT.

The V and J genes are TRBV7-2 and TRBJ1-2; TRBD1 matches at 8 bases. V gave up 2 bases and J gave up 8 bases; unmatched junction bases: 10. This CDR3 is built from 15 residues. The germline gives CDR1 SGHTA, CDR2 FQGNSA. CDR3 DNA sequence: TGTGCCAGCAGCTTACCAGGGGGCGCATCGAAAGGCTACACCTTC. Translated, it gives CASSLPGGASKGYTF.

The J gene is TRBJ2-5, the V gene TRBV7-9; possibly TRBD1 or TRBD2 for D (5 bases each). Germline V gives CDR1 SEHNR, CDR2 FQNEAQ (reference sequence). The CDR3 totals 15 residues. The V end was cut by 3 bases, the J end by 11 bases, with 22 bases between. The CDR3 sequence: CASSFSGALYNEQYF. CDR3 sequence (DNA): TGTGCCAGCAGCTTCTCCGGGGCTCTATACAATGAGCAGTACTTC.

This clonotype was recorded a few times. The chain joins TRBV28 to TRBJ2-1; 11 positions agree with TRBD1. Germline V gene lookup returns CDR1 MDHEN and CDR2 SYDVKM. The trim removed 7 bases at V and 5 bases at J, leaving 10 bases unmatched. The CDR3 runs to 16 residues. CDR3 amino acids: CASTLAGQGGNNEQFF. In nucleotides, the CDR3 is TGTGCCAGCACCCTAGCGGGACAGGGGGGAAACAATGAGCAGTTCTTC.

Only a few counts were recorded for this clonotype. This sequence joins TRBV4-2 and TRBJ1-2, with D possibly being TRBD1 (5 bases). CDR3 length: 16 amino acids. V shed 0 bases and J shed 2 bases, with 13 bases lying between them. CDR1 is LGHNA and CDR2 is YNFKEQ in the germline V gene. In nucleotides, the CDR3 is TGTGCCAGCAGCCAAGATAGCGAAGGGGAGAACTATGGCTACACCTTC. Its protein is CASSQDSEGENYGYTF.

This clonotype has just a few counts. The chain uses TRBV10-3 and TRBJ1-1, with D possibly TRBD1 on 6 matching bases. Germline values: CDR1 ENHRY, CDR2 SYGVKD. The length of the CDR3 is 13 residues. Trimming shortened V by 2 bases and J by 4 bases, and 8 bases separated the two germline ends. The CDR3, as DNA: TGTGCCATCAGTGAGCAGGACAGCACTGAAGCTTTCTTT. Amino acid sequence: CAISEQDSTEAFF.

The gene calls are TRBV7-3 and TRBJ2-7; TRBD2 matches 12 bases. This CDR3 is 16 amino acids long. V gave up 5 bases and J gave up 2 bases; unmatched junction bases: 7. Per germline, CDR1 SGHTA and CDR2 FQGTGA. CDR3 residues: CASSHKTSGGTYEQYF. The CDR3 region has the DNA TGTGCCAGCAGCCACAAGACTAGCGGGGGTACCTACGAGCAGTACTTC. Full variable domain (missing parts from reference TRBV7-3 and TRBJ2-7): GAGVSQTPSNKVTEKGKYVELRCDPISGHTALYWYRQSLGQGPEFLIYFQGTGAADDSGLPNDRFFAVRPEGSVSTLKIQRTERGDSAVYLCASSHKTSGGTYEQYFGPGTRLTVT.

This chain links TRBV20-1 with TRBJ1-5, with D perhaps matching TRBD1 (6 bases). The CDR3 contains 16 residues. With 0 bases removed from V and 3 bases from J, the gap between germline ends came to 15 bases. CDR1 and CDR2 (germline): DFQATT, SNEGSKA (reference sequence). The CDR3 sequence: CSARDLAGADNQPQHF. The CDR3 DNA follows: TGCAGTGCTAGAGATCTGGCAGGGGCTGACAATCAGCCCCAGCATTTT.

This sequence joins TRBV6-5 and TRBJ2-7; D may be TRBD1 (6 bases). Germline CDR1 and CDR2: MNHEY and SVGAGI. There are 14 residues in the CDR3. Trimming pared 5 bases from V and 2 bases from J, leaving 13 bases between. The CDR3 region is CASSSGQPAYEQYF. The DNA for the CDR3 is TGTGCCAGCAGTAGCGGACAGCCGGCCTACGAGCAGTACTTC.

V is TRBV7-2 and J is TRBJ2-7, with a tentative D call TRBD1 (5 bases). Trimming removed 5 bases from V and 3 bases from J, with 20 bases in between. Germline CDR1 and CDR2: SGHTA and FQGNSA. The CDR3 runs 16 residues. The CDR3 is CASSLTVRAQYYEQYF. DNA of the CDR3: TGTGCCAGCAGCCTAACAGTCAGGGCACAGTACTACGAGCAGTACTTC.

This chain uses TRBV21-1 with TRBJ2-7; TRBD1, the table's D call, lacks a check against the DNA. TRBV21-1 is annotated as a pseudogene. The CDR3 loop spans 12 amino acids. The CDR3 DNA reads TGTCAACCGGGACAGGGGTCCTACGAGCAGTACTTC. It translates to CQPGQGSYEQYF.

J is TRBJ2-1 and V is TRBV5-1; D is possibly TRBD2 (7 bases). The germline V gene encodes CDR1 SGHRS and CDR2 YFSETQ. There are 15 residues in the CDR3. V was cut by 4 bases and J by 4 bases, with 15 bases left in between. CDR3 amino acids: CASSRGATGYNEQFF. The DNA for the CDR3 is TGCGCCAGCAGCCGGGGGGCTACAGGGTACAATGAGCAGTTCTTC.

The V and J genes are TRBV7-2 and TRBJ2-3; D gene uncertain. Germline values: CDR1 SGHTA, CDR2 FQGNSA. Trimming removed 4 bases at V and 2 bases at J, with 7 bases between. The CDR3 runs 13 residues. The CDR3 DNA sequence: TGTGCCAGCAGCTCCCCCCACACAGATACGCAGTATTTT. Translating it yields CASSSPHTDTQYF.

Here the CDR3 reads CASSSTRHLNTEAFF. The CDR3 DNA is TGTGCCAGCAGTTCAACCAGACACCTGAACACTGAAGCTTTCTTT. V is TRBV28 and J is TRBJ1-1; no clear D gene. Looked up from germline, CDR1 is MDHEN and CDR2 is SYDVKM. The CDR3 totals 15 residues. V was trimmed by 4 bases and J by 0 bases, leaving 12 bases between them.

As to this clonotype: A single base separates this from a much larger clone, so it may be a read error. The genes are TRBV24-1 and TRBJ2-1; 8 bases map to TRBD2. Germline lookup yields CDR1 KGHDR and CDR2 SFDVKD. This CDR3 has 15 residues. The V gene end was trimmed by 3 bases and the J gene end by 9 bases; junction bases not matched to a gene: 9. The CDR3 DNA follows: TGTGCCACCAGTGATCGAGCGGGGGACTATGGTGAGCAGTTCTTC. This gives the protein CATSDRAGDYGEQFF.

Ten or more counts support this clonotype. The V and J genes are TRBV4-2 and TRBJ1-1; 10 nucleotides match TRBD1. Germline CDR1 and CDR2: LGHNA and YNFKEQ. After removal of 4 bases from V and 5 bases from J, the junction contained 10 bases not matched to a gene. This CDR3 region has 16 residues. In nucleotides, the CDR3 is TGTGCCAGCAGCCCGACTAGGACAGGGGGGGAAACTGAAGCTTTCTTT. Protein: CASSPTRTGGETEAFF.

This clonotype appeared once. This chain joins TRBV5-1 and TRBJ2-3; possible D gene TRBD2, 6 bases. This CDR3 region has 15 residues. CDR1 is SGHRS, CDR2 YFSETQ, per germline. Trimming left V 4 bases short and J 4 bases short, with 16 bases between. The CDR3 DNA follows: TGCGCCAGCAGCCTATACCCTAGCGACGCAGATACGCAGTATTTT. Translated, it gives CASSLYPSDADTQYF.

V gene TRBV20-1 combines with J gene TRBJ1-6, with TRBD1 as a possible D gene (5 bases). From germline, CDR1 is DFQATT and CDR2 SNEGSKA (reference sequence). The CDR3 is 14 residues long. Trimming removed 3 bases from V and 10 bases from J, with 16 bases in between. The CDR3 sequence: CSARVSGGTSPLHF. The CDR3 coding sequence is TGCAGTGCTAGGGTATCGGGGGGGACCTCACCCCTCCACTTT.

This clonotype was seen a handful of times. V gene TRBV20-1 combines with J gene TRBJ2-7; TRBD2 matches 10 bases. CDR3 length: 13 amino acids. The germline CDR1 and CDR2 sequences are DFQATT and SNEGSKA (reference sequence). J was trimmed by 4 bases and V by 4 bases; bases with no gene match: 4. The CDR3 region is CSAKAGGFYEQYF. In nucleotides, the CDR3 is TGCAGTGCTAAAGCGGGGGGGTTTTACGAGCAGTACTTC.

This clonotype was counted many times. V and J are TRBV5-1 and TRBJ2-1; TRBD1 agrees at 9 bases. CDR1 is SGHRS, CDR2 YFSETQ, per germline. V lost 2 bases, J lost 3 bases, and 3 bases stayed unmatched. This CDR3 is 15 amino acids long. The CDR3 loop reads CASSLGDRDYNEQFF. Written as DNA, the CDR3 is TGCGCCAGCAGCTTAGGGGACAGGGACTACAATGAGCAGTTCTTC.

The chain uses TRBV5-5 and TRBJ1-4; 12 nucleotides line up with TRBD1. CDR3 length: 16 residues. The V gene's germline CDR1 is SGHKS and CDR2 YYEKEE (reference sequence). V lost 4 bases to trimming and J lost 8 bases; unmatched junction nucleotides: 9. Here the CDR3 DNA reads TGTGCCAGCAGCCCGGGGGTCGGGACAGGGGGCGAAAAACTGTTTTTT. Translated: CASSPGVGTGGEKLFF.

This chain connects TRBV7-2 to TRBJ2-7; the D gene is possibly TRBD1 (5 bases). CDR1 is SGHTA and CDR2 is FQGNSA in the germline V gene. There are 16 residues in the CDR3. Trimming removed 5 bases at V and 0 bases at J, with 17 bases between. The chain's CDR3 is CASSESSGLSSYEQYF. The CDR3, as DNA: TGTGCCAGCAGCGAAAGTTCAGGGTTGAGCTCCTACGAGCAGTACTTC.

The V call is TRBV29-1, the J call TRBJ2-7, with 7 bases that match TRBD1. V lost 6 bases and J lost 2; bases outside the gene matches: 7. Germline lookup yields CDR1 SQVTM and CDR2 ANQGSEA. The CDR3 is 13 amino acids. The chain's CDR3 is CSVKQGFAYEQYF. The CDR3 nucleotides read TGCAGCGTAAAACAGGGGTTCGCCTACGAGCAGTACTTC.